What follows are 30 T cell receptor beta chains derived from one specimen sequenced in a study of blood T cell repertoires in COVID-19. Repertoires were generated with immunoSEQ multiplex PCR, while TCRdb's copy carries only in-frame clones and drops some. The sample consists of a few hundred thousand clones, 80% to 95% of them appearing once. Sequenced sample: PBMCs or T cells enriched from blood (not recorded which). All receptors come from a woman aged 25 to 39 who had recovered from COVID-19.

This CDR3 reads CASSGGQGSSPLHF. CDR3 DNA sequence: TGTGCCAGCAGCGGCGGACAGGGTAGTTCACCCCTCCACTTT. This chain links TRBV3-1 (or the pseudogene TRBV3-2) with TRBJ1-6; 8 bases are a match to TRBD1. Trimming removed 5 bases from V and 9 bases from J; junction bases left unmatched: 6. CDR1 is LGHDT and CDR2 is YNNKEL in the germline V gene (reference sequence). The CDR3 consists of 14 residues.

The genes are TRBV2 and TRBJ2-2; 9 nucleotides align to TRBD2. This CDR3 region has 15 residues. V trimming: 5 bases; J trimming: 7 bases; junction bases outside the gene matches: 8. Germline-derived CDR1 and CDR2 are SNHLY and FYNNEI. The DNA for the CDR3 is TGTGCCAGCAGTCCCTACGGACTAGCGAGCGGGGAGCTGTTTTTT. Amino acids: CASSPYGLASGELFF.

The chain recombines TRBV4-1 with TRBJ1-5; possibly TRBD1 for D (6 bases). Germline V gene lookup returns CDR1 MGHRA and CDR2 YSYEKL. The CDR3 is 14 residues long. V dropped 9 bases and J dropped 5 bases, with 17 bases sitting between them. CDR3 coding DNA: TGCGCCAGAACGAATGACAGGCTTCATCAGCCCCAGCATTTT. Its protein product is CARTNDRLHQPQHF.

This chain links TRBV15 with TRBJ2-7, with 10 bases that match TRBD1. V shed 1 base, J shed 4 bases, and the junction held 7 bases outside the gene matches. The CDR3 has 16 residues. Germline assignment: CDR1 LNHNV and CDR2 YYDKDF (reference sequence). CDR3 loop: CATSRGGTGARYEQYF. The DNA of the CDR3 is TGTGCCACCAGCAGAGGGGGGACAGGGGCTCGGTACGAGCAGTACTTC. The whole variable domain, filled in from reference TRBV15 and TRBJ2-7, reads DAMVIQNPRYQVTQFGKPVTLSCSQTLNHNVMYWYQQKSSQAPKLLFHYYDKDFNNEADTPDNFQSRRPNTSFCFLDIRSPGLGDTAMYLCATSRGGTGARYEQYFGPGTRLTVT.

This chain links TRBV15 with TRBJ2-7; D is possibly TRBD1 (6 bases). Germline V gene sequence: CDR1 LNHNV, CDR2 YYDKDF (reference sequence). The CDR3 runs to 15 residues. The V and J ends lost 5 bases and 0 bases respectively, with 14 bases between them. The CDR3 spells CATSRIRTVSYEQYF. CDR3 DNA: TGTGCCACCAGCCGTATTAGGACAGTCTCCTACGAGCAGTACTTC.

The chain combines TRBV7-2 with TRBJ2-7; D is unclear. The CDR3 has 14 amino acids. Deletions cut 5 bases from V and 0 bases from J, with 11 bases between. From germline, CDR1 is SGHTA and CDR2 FQGNSA. This chain's CDR3 is CASSPTLSSYEQYF. CDR3 sequence (DNA): TGTGCCAGCAGCCCTACTTTGAGCTCCTACGAGCAGTACTTC.

This chain links TRBV28 with TRBJ2-7; D is uncertain. The germline V and J ends were trimmed by 11 bases and 0 bases, with 17 bases remaining between them. This CDR3 has 14 amino acids. Germline loops: CDR1 MDHEN, CDR2 SYDVKM. For the CDR3, the DNA is TGTGCCCTCGGTAAAGCACTCGACTCCTACGAGCAGTACTTC. It specifies CALGKALDSYEQYF.

CDR3 protein: CASSESKGFRPQWREFF. The CDR3 bases are TGCGCCAGCAGTGAGTCTAAAGGGTTCCGCCCCCAGTGGAGGGAGTTCTTC. The V gene is TRBV10-1, the J gene TRBJ2-1; TRBD2 is a possible D gene (6 bases). This CDR3 is 17 amino acids long. With 0 bases removed from V and 14 bases from J, the gap between germline ends came to 26 bases. Germline V gene sequence: CDR1 WNHNN, CDR2 SYGVQD (reference sequence).

V is TRBV10-3 and J is TRBJ2-3; no definite D call. Germline V gene sequence: CDR1 ENHRY, CDR2 SYGVKD. The CDR3 extends over 13 amino acids. V lost 10 bases and J 1 base, leaving 12 bases between the germline ends. The CDR3 DNA is TGTGCCACCCGCCCTGAGGGCACAGATACGCAGTATTTT. Its protein product is CATRPEGTDTQYF.

The CDR3 region has the DNA TGTGCCAGCAGTTACTCGAGCAGGGATGGAGTCACTGAAGCTTTCTTT. This gives the protein CASSYSSRDGVTEAFF. V gene TRBV6-2 or TRBV6-3 combines with J gene TRBJ1-1; TRBD1 is a possible D gene (5 bases). Trimming pared 0 bases from V and 4 bases from J, leaving 15 bases between. Per germline, CDR1 MNHEY and CDR2 SVGEGT. This CDR3 is 16 amino acids long.

Notes on this clone: Its ends do not fully match the called genes, so a read error is possible. The chain joins TRBV7-2 to TRBJ2-1; tentatively, D is TRBD1 (5 bases). The germline V gene has CDR1 SGHTA and CDR2 FQGNSA. CDR3 size: 14 residues. CDR3 nucleotide sequence: TGTGCCAGCAGCTTAGCAGACAGCGTTGGCTTTAAGATCTTC. Its translation: CASSLADSVGFKIF.

The rearrangement links TRBV7-9 to TRBJ1-4; 7 positions match TRBD1. The CDR3 has 15 residues. Germline V gives CDR1 SEHNR, CDR2 FQNEAQ (reference sequence). Trimming removed 4 bases from V and 5 bases from J; junction bases left unmatched: 7. Here the CDR3 reads CASSSLTGPNEKLFF. The CDR3 DNA sequence: TGTGCCAGCAGCTCACTGACAGGGCCGAATGAAAAACTGTTTTTT.

This clone was recorded once. CDR3 residues: CASSLPSGRTSSYNEQFF. The CDR3 DNA reads as TGCGCCAGCAGCTTGCCTAGCGGGAGGACAAGCTCCTACAATGAGCAGTTCTTC. This chain links TRBV5-1 with TRBJ2-1; TRBD2 aligns across 11 bases. Germline CDR1 and CDR2: SGHRS and YFSETQ. V was clipped by 1 base and J by 0 bases; unmatched bases: 6. The CDR3 contains 18 residues.

The CDR3 DNA reads as TGTGCCAGTAGTTCCGGGACAGGGGGTCAAGAGACCCAGTACTTC. Its translation is CASSSGTGGQETQYF. The chain links TRBV19 to TRBJ2-5; 11 bases line up with TRBD1. There are 15 residues in the CDR3. V gave up 5 bases and J gave up 2 bases; unmatched junction bases: 4. CDR1 LNHDA and CDR2 SQIVND come from the germline V gene (reference sequence).

A word on this clone: This specimen includes other DNA sequences encoding the same CDR3. The chain carries TRBV28 and TRBJ1-5, with D perhaps matching TRBD1 (5 bases). The CDR3 runs 14 residues. CDR1 is MDHEN and CDR2 is SYDVKM in the germline V gene. Trimming left V 2 bases short and J 1 base short, with 6 bases between. The CDR3 region has the DNA TGTGCCAGCAGTTTAGGGGGGAGCAATCAGCCCCAGCATTTT. It codes for CASSLGGSNQPQHF.

The chain has TRBV30 and TRBJ2-3, with D perhaps matching TRBD2 (6 bases). V was shortened by 1 base and J by 4 bases, with 9 bases between the two germline ends. The CDR3 contains 13 residues. CDR1 and CDR2 from the germline V gene are GTSNPN and SVGIG (reference sequence). Here the CDR3 DNA reads TGTGCCTGGAGTGGACCTAGCGCAGATACGCAGTATTTT. The encoded protein is CAWSGPSADTQYF.

The chain employs TRBV28 and TRBJ2-7; D unresolved. The germline gives CDR1 MDHEN, CDR2 SYDVKM. The germline V and J ends were trimmed by 3 bases and 1 base, with 13 bases remaining between them. The CDR3 has 15 residues. In nucleotides, the CDR3 is TGTGCCAGCAGTTTTAGGTCACAGTTATCCTACGAGCAGTACTTC. Its translation: CASSFRSQLSYEQYF.

The rearrangement joins TRBV5-6 to TRBJ2-7, with D unclear. Per germline, CDR1 SGHDT and CDR2 YYEEEE. CDR3 length: 13 residues. CDR3 in amino acids: CASRVSVIYEQYF. CDR3 coding DNA: TGTGCTTCCCGGGTTTCGGTGATTTACGAGCAGTACTTC.

The rearrangement joins TRBV6-2 or TRBV6-3 to TRBJ1-5; a possible D gene is TRBD1 (5 bases). Germline CDR1 MNHEY, CDR2 SVGEGT. Trimming removed 2 bases at V and 4 bases at J, with 9 bases between. This CDR3 spans 14 amino acids. CDR3 residues: CASSYGGVNQPQHF. The CDR3 nucleotides read TGTGCCAGCAGTTACGGAGGGGTTAATCAGCCCCAGCATTTT.

Written as DNA, the CDR3 is TGTGCCAGCAGTTTCATCAATGAGCAGTTCTTC. Protein sequence: CASSFINEQFF. The chain carries TRBV28 and TRBJ2-1, with no clear D. This CDR3 has 11 amino acids. V lost 3 bases to trimming and J lost 6 bases, with 3 bases between them. Germline values: CDR1 MDHEN, CDR2 SYDVKM.

The V gene is TRBV18, the J gene TRBJ1-2, with D uncertain. V was clipped by 6 bases and J by 4 bases, with 6 bases between them. The CDR3 totals 11 residues. CDR1 is KGHSH, CDR2 LQKENI, per germline. As DNA, the CDR3 is TGTGCCAGCTCCAACACCTATGGCTACACCTTC. Translation: CASSNTYGYTF.

The chain couples TRBV19 to TRBJ1-1, with 7 bases aligning to TRBD1. CDR1 is LNHDA, CDR2 SQIVND, per germline (reference sequence). V shed 6 bases, J shed 1 base, and the junction held 5 bases outside the gene matches. The CDR3 sequence is 14 residues long. The CDR3 here is CASRRGQENTEAFF. CDR3 nucleotide sequence: TGTGCCAGTAGGAGGGGGCAGGAGAACACTGAAGCTTTCTTT.

The chain links TRBV2 to TRBJ1-4, with a possible D match to TRBD1 (5 bases). CDR1 and CDR2 (germline): SNHLY, FYNNEI. This CDR3 region has 13 residues. Trimming shortened V by 6 bases and J by 0 bases, and 5 bases separated the two germline ends. The CDR3 is CASRTATNEKLFF. DNA of the CDR3: TGTGCCAGCAGGACAGCAACTAATGAAAAACTGTTTTTT.

The chain links TRBV7-9 to TRBJ1-1, with D perhaps TRBD1 (5 bases). CDR3 length: 14 residues. The V end lost 5 bases, the J end lost 3 bases, and 13 bases lay between the germline ends. Germline V gene data show CDR1 as SEHNR and CDR2 as FQNEAQ (reference sequence). Written as DNA, the CDR3 is TGTGCCAGCAGCCCCCTTTCGGGGGACACTGAAGCTTTCTTT. It encodes CASSPLSGDTEAFF.

The CDR3 DNA is TGTGCCTGGGCTACTGCGGGAACTGAAGCTTTCTTT. Protein sequence: CAWATAGTEAFF. The chain uses TRBV30 and TRBJ1-1; D ambiguous. There are 12 residues in the CDR3. Germline values: CDR1 GTSNPN, CDR2 SVGIG (reference sequence). V was trimmed by 5 bases and J by 5 bases, leaving 12 bases between them.

V gene TRBV5-6 combines with J gene TRBJ2-7, with D perhaps TRBD2 (6 bases). Trimming removed 0 bases at V and 6 bases at J, with 10 bases between. Germline V lookup: CDR1 SGHDT, CDR2 YYEEEE. The CDR3 length is 13 residues. In DNA form, the CDR3 reads TGTGCCAGCAGCTTGGGAGTCGGGGGCGAGCAGTACTTC. Its protein is CASSLGVGGEQYF.

The rearrangement joins TRBV7-2 to TRBJ2-7; D is possibly TRBD1 (6 bases). Germline CDR1 reads SGHTA; CDR2 reads FQGNSA. The length of the CDR3 is 14 residues. With 2 bases removed from V and 3 bases from J, the gap between germline ends came to 11 bases. The CDR3 DNA is TGTGCCAGCAGCTTAACAGGGACCTTCTACGAGCAGTACTTC. Its translation: CASSLTGTFYEQYF.

V is TRBV2 and J is TRBJ1-1; a weak D match, TRBD1 (6 bases). Trimming stripped 8 bases from V and 5 bases from J, with 18 bases between. The CDR3 consists of 14 residues. CDR1 and CDR2 from the germline V gene are SNHLY and FYNNEI. CDR3 region: CASHMRGATTEAFF. The CDR3 nucleotides are TGTGCCAGCCACATGCGGGGGGCCACGACTGAAGCTTTCTTT.

The rearrangement uses TRBV4-2 and TRBJ1-3, with D perhaps TRBD1 (5 bases). Germline V lookup: CDR1 LGHNA, CDR2 YNFKEQ. This CDR3 contains 18 residues. Trimming shortened V by 2 bases and J by 1 base, and 18 bases separated the two germline ends. CDR3 sequence: CASSQSAGGTGSGNTIYF. The CDR3 nucleotides are TGTGCCAGCAGCCAATCCGCCGGGGGGACCGGTTCTGGAAACACCATATATTTT.

V gene TRBV29-1 combines with J gene TRBJ1-1; weak D call: TRBD1 (6 bases). Germline V gives CDR1 SQVTM, CDR2 ANQGSEA. Between the trimmed V and J ends, which lost 4 bases and 0 bases, there was a span of 12 bases. The CDR3 runs 14 residues. The CDR3 loop is CSVVDSSMNTEAFF. In nucleotides, the CDR3 is TGCAGCGTTGTGGACAGCTCTATGAACACTGAAGCTTTCTTT. The entire variable domain, with the rest obtained from reference TRBV29-1 and TRBJ1-1, is as follows: SAVISQKPSRDICQRGTSLTIQCQVDSQVTMMFWYRQQPGQSLTLIATANQGSEATYESGFVIDKFPISRPNLTFSTLTVSNMSPEDSSIYLCSVVDSSMNTEAFFGQGTRLTVV.